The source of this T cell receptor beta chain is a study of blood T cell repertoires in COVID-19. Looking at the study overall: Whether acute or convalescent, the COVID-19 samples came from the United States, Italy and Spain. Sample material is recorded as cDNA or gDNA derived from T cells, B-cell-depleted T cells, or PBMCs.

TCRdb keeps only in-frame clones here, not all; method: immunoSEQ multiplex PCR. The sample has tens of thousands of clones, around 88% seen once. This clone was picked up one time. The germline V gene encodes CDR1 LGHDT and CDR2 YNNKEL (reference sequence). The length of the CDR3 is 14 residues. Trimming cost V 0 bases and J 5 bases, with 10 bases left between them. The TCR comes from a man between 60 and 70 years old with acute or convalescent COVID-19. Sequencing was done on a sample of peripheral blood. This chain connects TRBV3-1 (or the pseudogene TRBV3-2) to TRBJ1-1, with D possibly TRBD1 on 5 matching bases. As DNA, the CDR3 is TGTGCCAGCAGCCAAGATGGGGCATCGACTGAAGCTTTCTTT. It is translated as CASSQDGASTEAFF.